This TCR beta chain was captured in a study of blood T cell repertoires in COVID-19. Study in general: Both acute and convalescent COVID-19 samples were obtained from the United States, Italy and Spain.

TCRdb's copy holds only in-frame clones and misses some; the assay was immunoSEQ multiplex PCR. The data contain 300,000 to 400,000 clones, 90% of them singletons. Cohort allocation depended upon clinical history that participants reported. CDR1 and CDR2 (germline): SGHVS, FNYEAQ. Trimming removed 5 bases at V and 0 bases at J, with 17 bases between. CDR3 length: 17 residues. V gene TRBV7-6 combines with J gene TRBJ1-3; a weak D match, TRBD1 (5 bases). Source material: PBMCs or T cells enriched from blood (not recorded which). This sequence originates from a man aged 55-75 years who had recovered from COVID-19. The CDR3 reads CASSDTLGRGSGNTIYF. The CDR3 bases are TGTGCCAGCAGCGACACCCTCGGTAGGGGCTCTGGAAACACCATATATTTT.